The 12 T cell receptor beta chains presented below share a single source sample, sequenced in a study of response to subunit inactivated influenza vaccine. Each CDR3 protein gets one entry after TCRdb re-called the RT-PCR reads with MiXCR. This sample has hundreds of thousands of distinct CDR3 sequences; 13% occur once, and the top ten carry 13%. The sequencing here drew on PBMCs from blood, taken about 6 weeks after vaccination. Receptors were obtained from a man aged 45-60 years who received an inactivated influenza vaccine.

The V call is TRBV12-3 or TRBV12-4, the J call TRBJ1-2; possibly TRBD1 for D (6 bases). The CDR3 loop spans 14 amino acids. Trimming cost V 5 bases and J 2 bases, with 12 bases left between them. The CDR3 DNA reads TGTGCCAGCAGTCCCGGGGGGCGAAACTATGGCTACACCTTC. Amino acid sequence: CASSPGGRNYGYTF.

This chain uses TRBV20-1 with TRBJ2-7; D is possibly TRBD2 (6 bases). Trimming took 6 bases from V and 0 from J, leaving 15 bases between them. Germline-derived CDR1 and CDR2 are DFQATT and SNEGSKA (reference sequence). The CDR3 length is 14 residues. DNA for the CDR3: TGCAGTGCAGCCGGGACTGTTATCTCCTACGAGCAGTACTTC. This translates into CSAAGTVISYEQYF.

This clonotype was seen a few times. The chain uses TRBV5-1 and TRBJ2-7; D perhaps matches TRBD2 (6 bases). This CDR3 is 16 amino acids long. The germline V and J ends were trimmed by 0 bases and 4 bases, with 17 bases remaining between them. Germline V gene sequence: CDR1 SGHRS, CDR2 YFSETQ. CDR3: CASSLVGLEGSYEQYF. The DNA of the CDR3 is TGCGCCAGCAGCTTGGTCGGACTGGAGGGTTCGTACGAGCAGTACTTC.

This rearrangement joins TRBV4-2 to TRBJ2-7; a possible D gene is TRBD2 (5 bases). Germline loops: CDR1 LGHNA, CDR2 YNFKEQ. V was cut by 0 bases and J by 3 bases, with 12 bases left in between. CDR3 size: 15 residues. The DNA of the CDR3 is TGTGCCAGCAGCCAAGATGGCGGGCAGAACTACGAGCAGTACTTC. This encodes CASSQDGGQNYEQYF.

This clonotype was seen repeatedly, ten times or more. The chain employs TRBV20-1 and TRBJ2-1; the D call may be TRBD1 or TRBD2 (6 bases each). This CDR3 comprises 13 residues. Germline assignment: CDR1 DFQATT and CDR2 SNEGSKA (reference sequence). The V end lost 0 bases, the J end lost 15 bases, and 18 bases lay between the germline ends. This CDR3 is CSARDRDGGLLFF. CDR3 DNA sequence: TGCAGTGCTAGAGATAGGGATGGGGGGCTACTGTTCTTC.

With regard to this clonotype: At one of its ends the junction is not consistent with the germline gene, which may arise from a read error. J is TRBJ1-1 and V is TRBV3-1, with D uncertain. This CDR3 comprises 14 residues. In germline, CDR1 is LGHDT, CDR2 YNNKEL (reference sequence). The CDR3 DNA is TGTGCCAGCATCCAATCCTCCGGGAGGACTGAAGCTTTCTTT. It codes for CASIQSSGRTEAFF.

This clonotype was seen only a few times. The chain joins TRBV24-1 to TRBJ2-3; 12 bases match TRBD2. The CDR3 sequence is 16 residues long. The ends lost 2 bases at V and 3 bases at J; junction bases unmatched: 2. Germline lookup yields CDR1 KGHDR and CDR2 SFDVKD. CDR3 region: CATSDSLAGGTDTQYF. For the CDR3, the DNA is TGTGCCACCAGTGATTCACTAGCGGGAGGTACAGATACGCAGTATTTT.

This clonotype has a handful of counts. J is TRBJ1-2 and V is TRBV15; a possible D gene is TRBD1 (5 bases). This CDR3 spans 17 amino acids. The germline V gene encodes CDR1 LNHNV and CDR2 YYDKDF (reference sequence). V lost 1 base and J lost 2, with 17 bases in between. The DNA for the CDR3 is TGTGCCACCAGCAGAGGAATCAACCAGGGAAGGAACTATGGCTACACCTTC. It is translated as CATSRGINQGRNYGYTF.

The CDR3 DNA is TGTGCCAGCAGACCTGGATGGGACAGGGTTTTTACTGAAGCTTTCTTT. Translating it yields CASRPGWDRVFTEAFF. The V and J genes are TRBV28 and TRBJ1-1, with 9 bases matching TRBD1. Germline values: CDR1 MDHEN, CDR2 SYDVKM. V was pared by 6 bases and J by 5 bases, with 13 bases of the junction left unmatched. The CDR3 runs to 16 residues.

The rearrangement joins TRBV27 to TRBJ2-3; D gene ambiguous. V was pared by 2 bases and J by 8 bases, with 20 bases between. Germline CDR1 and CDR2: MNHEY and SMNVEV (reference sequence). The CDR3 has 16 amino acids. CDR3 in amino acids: CASSLIHPVIPGTQYF. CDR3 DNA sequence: TGTGCCAGCAGTTTAATTCACCCAGTGATCCCGGGTACGCAGTATTTT.

The CDR3 loop is CASSLSGSRPGELFF. The DNA for the CDR3 is TGTGCCAGCAGTTTATCTGGTTCTAGACCCGGGGAGCTGTTTTTT. The chain employs TRBV27 and TRBJ2-2; D remains unclear. The V gene's germline CDR1 is MNHEY and CDR2 SMNVEV (reference sequence). Trimming left V 0 bases short and J 6 bases short, with 11 bases between. The CDR3 is made up of 15 amino acids.

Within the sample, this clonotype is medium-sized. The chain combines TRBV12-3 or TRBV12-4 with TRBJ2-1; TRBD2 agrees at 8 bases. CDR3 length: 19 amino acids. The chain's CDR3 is CTFSFGPVGGRIPYNEQFF. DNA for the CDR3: TGTACCTTCAGTTTCGGGCCTGTCGGCGGGAGGATACCCTACAATGAGCAGTTCTTC.